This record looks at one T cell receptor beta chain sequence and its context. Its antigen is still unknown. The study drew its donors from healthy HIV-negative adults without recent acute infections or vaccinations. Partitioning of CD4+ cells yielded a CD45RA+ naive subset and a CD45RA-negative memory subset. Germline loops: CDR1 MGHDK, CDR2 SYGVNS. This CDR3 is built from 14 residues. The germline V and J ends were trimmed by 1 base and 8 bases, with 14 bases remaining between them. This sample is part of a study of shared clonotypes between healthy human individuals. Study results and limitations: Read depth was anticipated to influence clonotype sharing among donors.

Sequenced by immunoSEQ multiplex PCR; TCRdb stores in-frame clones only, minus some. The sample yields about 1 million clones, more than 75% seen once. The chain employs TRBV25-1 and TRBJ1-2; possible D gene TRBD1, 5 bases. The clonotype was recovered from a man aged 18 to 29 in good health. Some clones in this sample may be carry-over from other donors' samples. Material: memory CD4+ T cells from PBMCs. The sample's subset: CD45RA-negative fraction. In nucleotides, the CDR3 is TGTGCCAGCAGTGAATGGCTGGTTAGGGGAGGCTACACCTTC. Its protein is CASSEWLVRGGYTF.